This section outlines one T cell receptor beta chain sequence together with its context. Its antigen is currently unknown. Germline lookup yields CDR1 MNHEY and CDR2 SVGAGI. The CDR3 is 14 residues long. The V end was cut by 6 bases, the J end by 5 bases, with 11 bases between. The data derive from a study of blood T cells in healthy people across ages. Study-wide results and caveats: Naive and antigen-experienced cells could not be conclusively compared, given unsorted PBMCs. The long-lived group displayed more naive CD4+ cells, plus higher diversity, than the aged donors did.

Alongside a J-beta primer mix, a sample-barcoded 5' primer served in a second PCR lasting roughly 6 to 11 cycles. Each cDNA was tagged by a template-switch adaptor containing 12 random nucleotides. TCRdb re-analysed the 5' RACE reads in MiXCR, keeping a single row per CDR3 protein. The table includes fewer than 1,000,000 distinct CDR3 sequences, approximately 44% detected once. The TCR comes from a man between 60 and 70 years old in good health. This chain links TRBV6-5 with TRBJ1-6, with no clear D. The sequenced material came from blood. The CDR3 spells CASRYGQHNSPLHF. Written as DNA, the CDR3 is TGTGCCAGCAGGTACGGCCAGCATAATTCACCCCTCCACTTT.